This TCR beta chain came from a study of CD8 T cells in Susac syndrome. In the study overall: Patients with Susac syndrome, at blood draw, were therapy-naive, on corticosteroids, or on intravenous immunoglobulin alone.

It was with random hexamers that roughly 0.45 to 1 ug RNA was reverse transcribed. Amplification of TCR beta CDR3 was carried out by immunoSEQ multiplex PCR, which covered 54 Vbeta and 13 Jbeta segments. TCRdb redid the calling of the immunoSEQ multiplex PCR reads with MiXCR, one entry per CDR3 protein. This repertoire shows under 110,000 distinct CDR3 sequences, roughly 95% found once; its top ten account for 0.41%. This clonotype has only one observation. Sequencing of TCR beta was undertaken in CD8+ and CD4+ T cells derived from blood. V dropped 5 bases and J dropped 7 bases, with 21 bases sitting between them. CDR1 is SEHNR and CDR2 is FQNEAQ in the germline V gene (reference sequence). The CDR3 sequence is 16 residues long.

This receptor was identified in a human donor with Susac syndrome. The specimen was CD8+ T cells from PBMCs. The rearrangement joins TRBV7-9 to TRBJ1-5; weak D call: TRBD1 (5 bases). CDR3 coding DNA: TGTGCCAGCAGCGGGACGGACGGGGCCGGGGGGCAGCCCCAGCATTTT. It is translated as CASSGTDGAGGQPQHF.